The 29 T cell receptor beta chains below were found in one sample sequenced in a study of beta chain features in type 1 diabetes. Sequenced material consisted of expressed TCRB transcripts (all of the isolated RNA was reverse transcribed). Clones were read by immunoSEQ multiplex PCR, and TCRdb kept only the in-frame ones, dropping some. There are fewer than 150,000 clones in the sample; 6.9% occur only once, and approximately 1.5% lies in the top ten. Sequencing was carried out using central memory CD4+ T cells from blood. These receptor sequences come from a woman aged 25 to 39 in good health.

This chain uses TRBV7-2 with TRBJ2-5; D is unclear. The CDR3 loop spans 14 amino acids. Looked up from germline, CDR1 is SGHTA and CDR2 is FQGNSA. Trimming took off 2 bases at V and 7 bases at J, with 14 bases between the two ends. As DNA, the CDR3 is TGTGCCAGCAGCTTACGGGTGCAAGCCGCGACCCAGTACTTC. Translated, it gives CASSLRVQAATQYF. The whole variable domain, filled in from reference TRBV7-2 and TRBJ2-5, reads GAGVSQSPSNKVTEKGKDVELRCDPISGHTALYWYRQSLGQGLEFLIYFQGNSAPDKSGLPSDRFSAERTGGSVSTLTIQRTQQEDSAVYLCASSLRVQAATQYFGPGTRLLVL.

Ten or more counts support this clone. The V call is TRBV7-8, the J call TRBJ2-3; 11 bases align to TRBD2. From germline, CDR1 is SGHVS and CDR2 FQNEAQ. With 4 bases clipped from V and 2 bases from J, the junction kept 2 bases outside the gene matches. The CDR3 contains 15 residues. This CDR3 reads CASSWGLADTDTQYF. The CDR3 nucleotides read TGTGCCAGCAGCTGGGGACTAGCGGACACAGATACGCAGTATTTT.

Ten or more counts support this clone. The CDR3 loop is CASSQALLAGGRADTQYF. The CDR3 DNA is TGTGCCAGCAGCCAAGCCCTACTAGCGGGAGGCCGCGCAGATACGCAGTATTTT. V gene TRBV4-2 combines with J gene TRBJ2-3; 12 nucleotides align to TRBD2. Germline V lookup: CDR1 LGHNA, CDR2 YNFKEQ. The V and J ends lost 1 base and 4 bases, in that order; junction bases with no gene match: 9. The CDR3 contains 18 residues.

This chain connects TRBV5-1 to TRBJ2-7; 8 positions agree with TRBD1. The V gene's germline CDR1 is SGHRS and CDR2 YFSETQ. This CDR3 has 15 amino acids. V shed 4 bases and J 1 base; nucleotides not matched to a gene: 7. CDR3 in DNA: TGCGCCAGCAGCCCAGGACAGGGTAGGTCCTACGAGCAGTACTTC. This codes for CASSPGQGRSYEQYF.

This chain joins TRBV7-2 and TRBJ1-2; the match to TRBD1 covers 10 bases. The CDR3 contains 13 residues. Germline V gene data show CDR1 as SGHTA and CDR2 as FQGNSA. The V segment lost 7 bases and the J segment 7 bases; nucleotides outside the gene matches: 6. The CDR3 loop is CASNIDRGLGYTF. CDR3 in DNA: TGTGCCAGCAATATCGACAGGGGGCTTGGCTACACCTTC.

The chain couples TRBV5-1 to TRBJ2-1; TRBD2 matches at 11 bases. The germline V gene has CDR1 SGHRS and CDR2 YFSETQ. Germline trimming cut 0 bases from V and 7 bases from J; bases unmatched to any gene: 3. This CDR3 comprises 15 residues. The CDR3 spells CASSLGLAGSNEQFF. For the CDR3, the DNA is TGCGCCAGCAGCTTGGGACTAGCGGGATCTAATGAGCAGTTCTTC.

Only a few counts were recorded for this clone. The rearrangement links TRBV6-5 to TRBJ2-1; TRBD2 matches 9 bases. The CDR3 totals 16 residues. The V gene's germline CDR1 is MNHEY and CDR2 SVGAGI. V shed 0 bases, J shed 7 bases, and the junction held 7 bases outside the gene matches. The CDR3 region has the DNA TGTGCCAGCAGTTACTCGTCACTTAGCGGGAGTAATGAGCAGTTCTTC. Translated, it gives CASSYSSLSGSNEQFF.

The chain recombines TRBV6-1 with TRBJ2-1; TRBD2 agrees at 16 bases. Losses at the gene ends were 0 bases for V and 7 bases for J; bases not matched to a gene: 12. Germline values: CDR1 MNHNS, CDR2 SASEGT. CDR3 size: 20 residues. CDR3 region: CASSEAAPGLAGGPGNEQFF. CDR3 DNA: TGTGCCAGCAGTGAAGCGGCACCGGGACTAGCGGGAGGGCCTGGGAATGAGCAGTTCTTC.

This clone was observed a handful of times. The chain has TRBV12-2 and TRBJ2-7; TRBD2, the table's D call, lacks a check against the DNA. TRBV12-2 is described as a pseudogene. This CDR3 has 15 residues. In DNA, the CDR3 is TGTGCAAGTCGCTTGGTCCGGAGCCGGAGGAACGAGCAGTACTTC. Residues: CASRLVRSRRNEQYF.

There are a few counts of this clone. The chain recombines TRBV5-6 with TRBJ1-3; no clear D. Germline-derived CDR1 and CDR2 are SGHDT and YYEEEE. The CDR3 length is 16 residues. The V end was cut by 3 bases, the J end by 0 bases, with 13 bases between. CDR3 region: CASSYRHRGSGNTIYF. The CDR3 coding sequence is TGTGCCAGCAGCTATAGGCACCGAGGCTCTGGAAACACCATATATTTT.

This clone was seen only a few times. This sequence joins TRBV7-6 and TRBJ2-3; no clear D gene. Germline V lookup: CDR1 SGHVS, CDR2 FNYEAQ. The CDR3 has 12 amino acids. V lost 5 bases and J 2 bases, leaving 5 bases between the germline ends. Here the CDR3 reads CASSPVTDTQYF. The CDR3 DNA follows: TGTGCCAGCAGCCCAGTCACAGATACGCAGTATTTT.

V gene TRBV7-2 combines with J gene TRBJ2-7, with 8 bases identical to TRBD2. Germline V gene data show CDR1 as SGHTA and CDR2 as FQGNSA. Trimming took 2 bases from V and 4 from J; bases not matched to a gene: 10. The CDR3 covers 16 residues. In DNA form, the CDR3 reads TGTGCCAGCAGCTTAAGTGAGACTAGCGAGTTTTACGAGCAGTACTTC. Translation gives CASSLSETSEFYEQYF.

This clone has more than one count but fewer than ten. The genes are TRBV5-4 and TRBJ2-2; a possible D gene is TRBD2 (6 bases). Germline loops: CDR1 SGHNT, CDR2 YYREEE (reference sequence). Trimming stripped 1 base from V and 3 bases from J, with 7 bases between. The CDR3 is made up of 14 amino acids. The CDR3 reads CASSLRLDTGELFF. The CDR3 DNA reads as TGTGCCAGCAGCTTGAGACTAGACACCGGGGAGCTGTTTTTT.

J is TRBJ2-1 and V is TRBV6-5; D unresolved. The CDR3 extends over 12 amino acids. Deletions cut 1 base from V and 5 bases from J, with 3 bases between. Germline-derived CDR1 and CDR2 are MNHEY and SVGAGI. This chain's CDR3 is CASSYFNNEQFF. For the CDR3, the DNA is TGTGCCAGCAGTTACTTTAACAATGAGCAGTTCTTC.

There are a few counts of this clone. This sequence joins TRBV7-3 and TRBJ1-5; 9 positions agree with TRBD1. Germline trimming cut 3 bases from V and 6 bases from J; bases unmatched to any gene: 9. Per the germline V gene, CDR1 is SGHTA and CDR2 is FQGTGA. CDR3 length: 16 residues. The CDR3 here is CASSFPGGQGSQPQHF. In nucleotides, the CDR3 is TGTGCCAGCAGCTTCCCTGGAGGACAGGGGAGTCAGCCCCAGCATTTT.

The chain couples TRBV9 to TRBJ2-3, with 7 bases matching TRBD2. CDR3 size: 15 residues. CDR1 is SGDLS and CDR2 is YYNGEE in the germline V gene. The J segment lost 4 bases and the V segment lost 3 bases, leaving 8 bases of the junction unmatched. The CDR3 reads CASSGREYRADTQYF. The CDR3 nucleotides read TGTGCCAGCAGCGGGCGGGAGTACCGGGCAGATACGCAGTATTTT.

This clone has more than one count but fewer than ten. This sequence joins TRBV5-8 and TRBJ2-3; perhaps TRBD2 as D (5 bases). The CDR3 has 16 residues. The V and J ends lost 4 bases and 0 bases respectively, with 15 bases between them. Germline loops: CDR1 SGHTS, CDR2 YDEGEE. The CDR3 here is CASSPYFGGSTDTQYF. CDR3 bases: TGTGCCAGCAGCCCCTACTTCGGCGGGAGCACAGATACGCAGTATTTT.

This clone was picked up many times. V usage is TRBV9 and J usage is TRBJ2-3; 7 bases line up with TRBD2. Unmatched junction bases numbered 11, after V lost 3 bases and J lost 1 base. Germline V gene lookup returns CDR1 SGDLS and CDR2 YYNGEE. The CDR3 contains 17 residues. CDR3 sequence (DNA): TGTGCCAGCAGCGCCCACGGGGGGTCTCTTGGCACAGATACGCAGTATTTT. Translation: CASSAHGGSLGTDTQYF.

This clone has only a few counts. The chain couples TRBV4-1 to TRBJ1-5; TRBD1 is a possible D gene (5 bases). The CDR3 length is 14 residues. Germline values: CDR1 MGHRA, CDR2 YSYEKL. V was shortened by 8 bases and J by 4 bases, with 15 bases between the two germline ends. The CDR3 loop is CASARETVNQPQHF. For the CDR3, the DNA is TGCGCCAGCGCCAGGGAAACAGTGAATCAGCCCCAGCATTTT.

This clone was observed a handful of times. This rearrangement joins TRBV28 to TRBJ2-1; TRBD2 agrees at 9 bases. V dropped 2 bases and J dropped 9; count of bases not matched to a gene: 8. The CDR3 is 15 residues long. CDR1 and CDR2 from the germline V gene are MDHEN and SYDVKM. The CDR3 reads CASSLGAGGPAEQFF. For the CDR3, the DNA is TGTGCCAGCAGTTTAGGTGCGGGAGGGCCAGCTGAGCAGTTCTTC.

Many counts were recorded for this clone. As DNA, the CDR3 is TGTGCCATCGGACAGGGGAAGGAGACCCAGTACTTC. Protein: CAIGQGKETQYF. The gene calls are TRBV10-3 and TRBJ2-5; 9 bases match TRBD1. The CDR3 runs to 12 residues. V gave up 8 bases and J gave up 5 bases; unmatched junction bases: 3. From germline, CDR1 is ENHRY and CDR2 SYGVKD.

The CDR3 DNA is TGTGCCAGCAGCGATGGGGGGGCTAATGAAAAACTGTTTTTT. It yields the protein CASSDGGANEKLFF. The chain recombines TRBV9 with TRBJ1-4; maybe TRBD1 (5 bases). V was pared by 3 bases and J by 3 bases, with 9 bases between. The CDR3 is 14 residues long. Per the germline V gene, CDR1 is SGDLS and CDR2 is YYNGEE.

The chain has TRBV2 and TRBJ2-6; 9 positions match TRBD1. The CDR3 totals 17 residues. Germline V gene lookup returns CDR1 SNHLY and CDR2 FYNNEI. CDR3 coding DNA: TGTGCTCAACCGACAGGGGGAAAGAGTTCTGGGGCCAACGTCCTGACTTTC. This gives the protein CAQPTGGKSSGANVLTF.

Ten or more counts support this clone. Other DNA sequences in the same sample also yield this CDR3. V and J are TRBV7-9 and TRBJ2-3; D unclear. Trimming left V 3 bases short and J 2 bases short, with 15 bases between. The CDR3 runs to 16 residues. CDR1 SEHNR and CDR2 FQNEAQ come from the germline V gene (reference sequence). In DNA, the CDR3 is TGTGCCAGCAGCTTGTACCAAGCTGGTCCCACAGATACGCAGTATTTT. Protein product: CASSLYQAGPTDTQYF.

This clone was detected only a few times. This sequence joins TRBV15 and TRBJ2-5; D is perhaps TRBD2 (5 bases). The CDR3 runs to 15 residues. The germline V and J ends were trimmed by 0 bases and 5 bases, with 13 bases remaining between them. Germline CDR1 and CDR2: LNHNV and YYDKDF (reference sequence). The CDR3 bases are TGTGCCACCAGCAGAGATCTTACCGGGATGGAGACCCAGTACTTC. Amino acids: CATSRDLTGMETQYF.

This clone has just a few counts. The CDR3 bases are TGTGCCAGCAGCTTCATTTTAGCGGGAGGATCCTACGAGCAGTACTTC. It translates to CASSFILAGGSYEQYF. The chain uses TRBV5-6 and TRBJ2-7; 10 nucleotides line up with TRBD2. The germline gives CDR1 SGHDT, CDR2 YYEEEE. Germline trimming cut 2 bases from V and 1 base from J; bases unmatched to any gene: 6. This CDR3 has 16 amino acids.

The table lists this clone with a few counts. The chain carries TRBV28 and TRBJ2-1; 9 bases fit TRBD2. V was clipped by 5 bases and J by 9 bases; unmatched bases: 14. In germline, CDR1 is MDHEN, CDR2 SYDVKM. The CDR3 has 16 amino acids. The CDR3 protein is CASSPSVGGRASEQFF. The CDR3 DNA is TGTGCCAGCAGTCCGTCGGTGGGCGGGAGGGCCAGTGAGCAGTTCTTC.

The chain uses TRBV27 and TRBJ2-2, with TRBD1 matching 10 bases. This CDR3 comprises 15 residues. Germline V gene lookup returns CDR1 MNHEY and CDR2 SMNVEV (reference sequence). Trimming removed 6 bases from V and 3 bases from J; junction bases left unmatched: 4. The CDR3: CASRVGQGHTGELFF. The DNA of the CDR3 is TGTGCCAGCAGGGTGGGACAGGGGCACACCGGGGAGCTGTTTTTT.

This clone was detected only a few times. This rearrangement joins TRBV5-1 to TRBJ2-5; tentative D call: TRBD1 (5 bases). This CDR3 region has 11 residues. Germline loops: CDR1 SGHRS, CDR2 YFSETQ. Trimming took off 5 bases at V and 5 bases at J, with 7 bases between the two ends. The CDR3 sequence: CASSPGETQYF. The DNA for the CDR3 is TGCGCCAGCAGTCCAGGGGAGACCCAGTACTTC.